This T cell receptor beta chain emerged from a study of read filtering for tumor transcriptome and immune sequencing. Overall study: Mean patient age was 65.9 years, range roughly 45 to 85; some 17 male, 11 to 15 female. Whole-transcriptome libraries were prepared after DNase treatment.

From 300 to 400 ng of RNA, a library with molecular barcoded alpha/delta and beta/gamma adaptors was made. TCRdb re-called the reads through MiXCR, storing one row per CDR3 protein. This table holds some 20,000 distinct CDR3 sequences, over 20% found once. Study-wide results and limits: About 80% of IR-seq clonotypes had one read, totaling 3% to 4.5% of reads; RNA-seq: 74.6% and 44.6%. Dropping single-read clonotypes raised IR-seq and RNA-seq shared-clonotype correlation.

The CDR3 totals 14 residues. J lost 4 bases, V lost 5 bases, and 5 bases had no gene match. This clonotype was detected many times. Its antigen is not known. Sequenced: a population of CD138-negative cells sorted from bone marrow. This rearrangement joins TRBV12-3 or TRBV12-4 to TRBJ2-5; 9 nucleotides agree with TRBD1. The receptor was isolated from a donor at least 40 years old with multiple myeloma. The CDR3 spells CASSRGQGRETQYF. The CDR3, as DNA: TGTGCCAGCAGTCGAGGACAGGGGAGAGAGACCCAGTACTTC.